This T cell receptor (beta chain) is drawn from a study of tissue T cells after allogeneic stem cell transplantation. With respect to this clone: Its antigen remains unidentified. Mouse names are used for the genes. The CDR3 is cut off 1 residue early in the read; its end comes from the germline J gene.

The V end lost 4 bases, the J end lost 2 bases, and 6 bases lay between the germline ends. Germline V gene sequence: CDR1 KGHPV, CDR2 FQNQEV (reference sequence). CDR3 length: 14 residues. Repertoires were generated with immunoSEQ multiplex PCR, while TCRdb's copy carries only in-frame clones and drops some. The sample lists about 2,900 clones; 48% were seen once. As to time point: mouse harvest day 14 after allogeneic transplant. Tail vein injection delivered 10^7 T-cell-depleted bone marrow cells and 10^6 splenic CD5+ T cells. Tissues came from B6→BALB/c major-mismatch GVHD mice at day 7 or 14. General study findings and limits: This small cohort was clinically heterogeneous, and sampling depth was a limitation. Only a limited share of tissue TCRs appeared in blood or spleen. Shared clones across patients were few; motif clustering revealed tissue-specific shared signatures.

This TCR was sampled from a female BALB/c mouse given C57BL/6 T cells with graft-versus-host disease after an allogeneic hematopoietic cell transplant. Sequencing input: gut tissue. The chain has TRBV26 and TRBJ1-6; maybe TRBD1 (6 bases). TRBJ1-6 is reported as an ORF; its role is uncertain. CDR3 DNA, as far as it was read: TGTGCCAGCAGTCGGGACACCTATAATTCGCCCCTCTAC. Translated: CASSRDTYNSPLY. The whole CDR3 sequence reads CASSRDTYNSPLYF.